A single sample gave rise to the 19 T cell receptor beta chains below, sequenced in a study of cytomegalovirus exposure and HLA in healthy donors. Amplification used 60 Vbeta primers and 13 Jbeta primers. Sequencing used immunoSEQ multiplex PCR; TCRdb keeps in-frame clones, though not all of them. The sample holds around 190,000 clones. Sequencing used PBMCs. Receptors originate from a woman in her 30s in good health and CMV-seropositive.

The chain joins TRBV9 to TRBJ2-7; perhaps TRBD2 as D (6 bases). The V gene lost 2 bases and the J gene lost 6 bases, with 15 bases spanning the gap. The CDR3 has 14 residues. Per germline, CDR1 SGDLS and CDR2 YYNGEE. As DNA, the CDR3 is TGTGCCAGCAGCGTGCGATCGGGAGATGGCGAGCAGTACTTC. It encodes CASSVRSGDGEQYF.

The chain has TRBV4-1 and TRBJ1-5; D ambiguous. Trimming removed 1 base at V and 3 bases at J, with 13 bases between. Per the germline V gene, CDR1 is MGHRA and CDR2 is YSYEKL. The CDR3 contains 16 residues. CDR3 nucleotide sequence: TGCGCCAGCAGCCAAGGAAGAGGGTCTCTCAATCAGCCCCAGCATTTT. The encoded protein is CASSQGRGSLNQPQHF.

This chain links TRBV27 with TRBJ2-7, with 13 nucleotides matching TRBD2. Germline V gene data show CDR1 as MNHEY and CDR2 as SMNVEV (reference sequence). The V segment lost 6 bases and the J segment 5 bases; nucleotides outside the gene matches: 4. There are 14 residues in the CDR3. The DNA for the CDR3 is TGTGCCAGCAGCGCAACTAGCGGGAGGGACGAGCAGTACTTC. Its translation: CASSATSGRDEQYF.

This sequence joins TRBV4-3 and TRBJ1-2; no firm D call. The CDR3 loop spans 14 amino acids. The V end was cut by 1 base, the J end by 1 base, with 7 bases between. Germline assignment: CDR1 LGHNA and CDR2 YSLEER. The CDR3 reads CASSQVTDNYGYTF. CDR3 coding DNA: TGCGCCAGCAGCCAAGTGACTGATAACTATGGCTACACCTTC.

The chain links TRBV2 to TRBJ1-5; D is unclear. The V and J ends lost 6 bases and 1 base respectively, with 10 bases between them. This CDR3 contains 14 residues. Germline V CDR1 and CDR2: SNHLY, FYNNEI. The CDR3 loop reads CASRRMKSNQPQHF. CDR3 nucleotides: TGTGCCAGCAGGAGGATGAAGAGCAATCAGCCCCAGCATTTT.

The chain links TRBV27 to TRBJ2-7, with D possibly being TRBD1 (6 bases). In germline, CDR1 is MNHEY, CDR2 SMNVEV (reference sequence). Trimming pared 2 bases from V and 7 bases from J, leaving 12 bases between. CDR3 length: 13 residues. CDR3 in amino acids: CASSLLRGKEQYF. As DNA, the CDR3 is TGTGCCAGCAGTTTACTTAGGGGGAAGGAGCAGTACTTC.

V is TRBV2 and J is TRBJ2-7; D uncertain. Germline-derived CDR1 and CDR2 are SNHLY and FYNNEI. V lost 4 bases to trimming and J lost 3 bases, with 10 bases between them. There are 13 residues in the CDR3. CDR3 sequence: CASSASASYEQYF. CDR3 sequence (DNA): TGTGCCAGCAGTGCCAGCGCGAGCTACGAGCAGTACTTC.

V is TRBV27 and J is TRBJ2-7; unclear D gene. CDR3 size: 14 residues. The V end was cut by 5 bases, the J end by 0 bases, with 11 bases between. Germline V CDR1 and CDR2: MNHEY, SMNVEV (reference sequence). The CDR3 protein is CASSLMSSSYEQYF. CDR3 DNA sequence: TGTGCCAGCAGTCTAATGTCAAGCTCCTACGAGCAGTACTTC.

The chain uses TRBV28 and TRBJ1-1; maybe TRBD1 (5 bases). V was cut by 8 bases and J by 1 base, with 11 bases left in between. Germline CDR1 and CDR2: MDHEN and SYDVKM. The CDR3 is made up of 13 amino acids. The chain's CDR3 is CASSGTTNTEAFF. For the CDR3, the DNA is TGTGCCAGCTCCGGGACTACGAACACTGAAGCTTTCTTT.

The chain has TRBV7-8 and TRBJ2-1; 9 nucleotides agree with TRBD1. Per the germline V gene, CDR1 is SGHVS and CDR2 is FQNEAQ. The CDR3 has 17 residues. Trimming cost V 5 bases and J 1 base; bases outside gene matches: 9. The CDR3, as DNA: TGTGCCAGCAGCACACAGACCGGGACAGGGTCCTACAATGAGCAGTTCTTC. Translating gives CASSTQTGTGSYNEQFF.

The CDR3 DNA follows: TGCGCCAGCAGTGAGTTCGAGGGGGTTGGGACAGATACGCAGTATTTT. Protein product: CASSEFEGVGTDTQYF. The V gene is TRBV10-1, the J gene TRBJ2-3, with D tentatively TRBD1 (6 bases). V lost 1 base and J lost 3, with 14 bases in between. The CDR3 covers 16 residues. Germline CDR1 is WNHNN and CDR2 is SYGVQD (reference sequence).

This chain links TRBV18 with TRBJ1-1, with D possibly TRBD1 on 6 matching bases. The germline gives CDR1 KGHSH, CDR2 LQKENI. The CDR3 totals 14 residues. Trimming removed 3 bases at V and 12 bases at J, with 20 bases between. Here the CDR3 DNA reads TGTGCCAGCTCACCGCTACAGGGTCAATCATCAACTTTCTTT. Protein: CASSPLQGQSSTFF.

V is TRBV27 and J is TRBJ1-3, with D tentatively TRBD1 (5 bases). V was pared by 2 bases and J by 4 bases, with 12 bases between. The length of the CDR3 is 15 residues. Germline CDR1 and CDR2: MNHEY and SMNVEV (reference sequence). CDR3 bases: TGTGCCAGCAGTTTACTTCAGGGAAGCGGAAACACCATATATTTT. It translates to CASSLLQGSGNTIYF.

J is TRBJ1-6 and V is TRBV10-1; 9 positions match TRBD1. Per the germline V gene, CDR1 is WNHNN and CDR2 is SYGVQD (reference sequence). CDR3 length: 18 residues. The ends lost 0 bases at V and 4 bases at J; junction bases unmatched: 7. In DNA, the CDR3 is TGCGCCAGCAGTGAGTCCGTGACAGGGGGGGCTTATAATTCACCCCTCCACTTT. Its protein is CASSESVTGGAYNSPLHF.

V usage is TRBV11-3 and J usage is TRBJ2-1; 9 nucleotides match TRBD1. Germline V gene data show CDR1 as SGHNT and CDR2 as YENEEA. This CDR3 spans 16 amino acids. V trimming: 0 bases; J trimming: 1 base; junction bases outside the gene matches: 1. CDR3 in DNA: TGTGCCAGCAGCTTAGACGGACAGGGGTCCTACAATGAGCAGTTCTTC. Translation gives CASSLDGQGSYNEQFF.

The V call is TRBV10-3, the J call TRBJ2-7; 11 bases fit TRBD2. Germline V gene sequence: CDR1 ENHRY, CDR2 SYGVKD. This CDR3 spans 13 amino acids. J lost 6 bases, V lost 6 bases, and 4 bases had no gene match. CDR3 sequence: CAIRLAGGTEQYF. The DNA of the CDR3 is TGTGCCATCAGGCTAGCGGGAGGTACCGAGCAGTACTTC.

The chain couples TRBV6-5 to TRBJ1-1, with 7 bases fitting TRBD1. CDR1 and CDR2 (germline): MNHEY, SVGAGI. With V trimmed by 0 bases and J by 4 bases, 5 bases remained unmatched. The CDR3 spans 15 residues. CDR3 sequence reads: CASSYSFPGGTEAFF. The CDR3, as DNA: TGTGCCAGCAGTTACTCTTTCCCAGGGGGCACTGAAGCTTTCTTT.

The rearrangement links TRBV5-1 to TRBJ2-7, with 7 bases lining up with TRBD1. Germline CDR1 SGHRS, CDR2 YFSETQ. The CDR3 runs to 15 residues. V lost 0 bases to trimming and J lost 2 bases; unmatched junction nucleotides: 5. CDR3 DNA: TGCGCCAGCAGCTTGGAAGGGGGCCGGGCCTACGAGCAGTACTTC. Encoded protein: CASSLEGGRAYEQYF.

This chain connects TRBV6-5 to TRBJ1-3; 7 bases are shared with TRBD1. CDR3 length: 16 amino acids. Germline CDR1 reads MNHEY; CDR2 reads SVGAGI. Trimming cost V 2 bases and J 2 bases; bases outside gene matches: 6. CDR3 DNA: TGTGCCAGCAGTTACCAACCTGACAGGGCTGGAAACACCATATATTTT. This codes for CASSYQPDRAGNTIYF.